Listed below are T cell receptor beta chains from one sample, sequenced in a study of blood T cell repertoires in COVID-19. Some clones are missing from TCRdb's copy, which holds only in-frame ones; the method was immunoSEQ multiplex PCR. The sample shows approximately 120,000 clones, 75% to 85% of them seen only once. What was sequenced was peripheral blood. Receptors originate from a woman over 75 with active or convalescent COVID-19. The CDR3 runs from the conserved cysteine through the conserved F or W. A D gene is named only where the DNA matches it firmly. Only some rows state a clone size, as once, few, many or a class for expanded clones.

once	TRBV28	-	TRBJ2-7	TGTGCCAGCAGGAAGGGGTACGAGCAGTACTTC	CASRKGYEQYF
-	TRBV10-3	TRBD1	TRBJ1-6	TGTGCCATCAGTGCAAGTCCCGGGACAGGGCGCCTCAGCTCTTCACCCCTCCACTTT	CAISASPGTGRLSSSPLHF
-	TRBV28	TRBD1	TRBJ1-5	TGTGCCAGTATGACAGGGGTACGTCAGCCCCAGCATTTT	CASMTGVRQPQHF
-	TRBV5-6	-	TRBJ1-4	TGTGCCAGCAGCCCGAACAGGGCCCGGGATGGAAAACTGTTTTTT	CASSPNRARDGKLFF
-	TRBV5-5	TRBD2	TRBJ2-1	TGTGCCAGCAGCCTAAGATTCGGACTAGCGGTCTCCTACAATGAGCAGTTCTTC	CASSLRFGLAVSYNEQFF
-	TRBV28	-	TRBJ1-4	TGTGCCAGCAGTTCCCCAGCCTTCGGGTTTGAAAAACTGTTTTTT	CASSSPAFGFEKLFF
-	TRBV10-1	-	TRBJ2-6	TGCGCCGTTCCGCCGACAGGCCATACCTCTGGGGCCAACGTCCTGACTTTC	CAVPPTGHTSGANVLTF
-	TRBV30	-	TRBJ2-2	TGTGCCTGGGCTCGGACTCGGGGAGGCCGCGGCACCGGGGAGCTGTTTTTT	CAWARTRGGRGTGELFF
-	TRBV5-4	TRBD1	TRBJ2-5	TGTGCCAGCAGCTTAAAGGGGGCGCGGGAGACCCAGTACTTC	CASSLKGARETQYF
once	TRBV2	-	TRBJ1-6	TGTGCCAGCAGTGAAGCCCGAGGGAGGGACCTTAATTCACCCCTCCACTTT	CASSEARGRDLNSPLHF
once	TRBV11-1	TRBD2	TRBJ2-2	TGTGCCAGCAGCTTACGCGGGAGACAGAACACCGGGGAGCTGTTTTTT	CASSLRGRQNTGELFF
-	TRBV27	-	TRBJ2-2	TGTGCCAGCAGACCCTGGACAGTAGCGAACACCGGGGAGCTGTTTTTT	CASRPWTVANTGELFF
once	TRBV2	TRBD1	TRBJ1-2	TGTGCCAGCAGTGGGGACAGAAGAAGCGGCTACACCTTC	CASSGDRRSGYTF
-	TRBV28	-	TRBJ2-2	TGTGCCAGCAGTTTATCCGGCACCGGGGAGCTGTTTTTT	CASSLSGTGELFF
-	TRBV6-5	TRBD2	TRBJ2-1	TGTGCCAGCAGTTACGAGGCTAGCGGTGAGCAGTTCTTC	CASSYEASGEQFF
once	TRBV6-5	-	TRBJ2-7	TGTGCCAGCAGCCTGTCGGACGAGCAGTACTTC	CASSLSDEQYF
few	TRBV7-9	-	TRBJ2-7	TGTGCCAGCAGCCAACTAGGAGCGTCCGGGGAGCAGTACTTC	CASSQLGASGEQYF
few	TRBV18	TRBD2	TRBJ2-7	TGTGCCAGCTCACCACTCAGCGGGAGCTCCTACGAGCAGTACTTC	CASSPLSGSSYEQYF
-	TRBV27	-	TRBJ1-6	TGTGCCAGCAGCTATGACAGGTCCTATAATTCACCCCTCCACTTT	CASSYDRSYNSPLHF
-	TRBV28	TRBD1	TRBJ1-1	TGTGCCTACGGGGACAGGGACTTTCGTGAAGCTTTCTTT	CAYGDRDFREAFF
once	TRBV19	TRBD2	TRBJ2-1	TGTGCCAGTAGTATAGCGGGACTAGCGGGAGTCTACAATGAGCAGTTCTTC	CASSIAGLAGVYNEQFF
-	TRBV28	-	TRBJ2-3	TGTGCCAGCAGTTTCATCTTCGGGGCGCAGTATTTT	CASSFIFGAQYF
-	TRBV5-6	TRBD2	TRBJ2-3	TGTGCCAGCAGCAGTACCGGGACTAGCGGAGATACGCAGTATTTT	CASSSTGTSGDTQYF
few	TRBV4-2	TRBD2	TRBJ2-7	TGTGCCAGCAGCCAAGATCGCGGGCTAGCGGGAGCCTACGAGCAGTACTTC	CASSQDRGLAGAYEQYF